Listed here are 13 T cell receptor beta chains from one sample, sequenced in a study of sequential checkpoint blockade in melanoma. The sample's treatment: randomized to nivolumab then ipilimumab (arm A) or the reverse (arm B). Clones were sequenced by immunoSEQ multiplex PCR, and TCRdb holds only the in-frame ones, with some missing. The data hold around 18,000 clones, with roughly two thirds observed a single time. The material was CD8+ T cells sorted from blood (inferred from file names), obtained from a patient given nivolumab and ipilimumab in sequence. The receptor set was obtained from a human donor with melanoma.

In this sample, this clone turned up once. This chain connects TRBV7-9 to TRBJ2-1; a weak D match, TRBD2 (5 bases). The CDR3 has 14 residues. Germline V lookup: CDR1 SEHNR, CDR2 FQNEAQ (reference sequence). V lost 3 bases, J lost 7 bases, and 13 bases lay in between. CDR3 in amino acids: CASSFPGGANEQFF. The CDR3 DNA is TGTGCCAGCAGCTTCCCCGGAGGAGCGAATGAGCAGTTCTTC.

The chain uses TRBV5-1 and TRBJ1-3; D gene uncertain. The CDR3 length is 14 residues. Trimming took off 2 bases at V and 0 bases at J, with 6 bases between the two ends. Germline values: CDR1 SGHRS, CDR2 YFSETQ. CDR3 sequence: CASSLRASGNTIYF. The CDR3 region has the DNA TGCGCCAGCAGCTTAAGAGCCTCTGGAAACACCATATATTTT.

The rearrangement links TRBV10-1 to TRBJ2-3; 9 bases are shared with TRBD2. This CDR3 contains 14 residues. V dropped 10 bases and J dropped 6; count of bases not matched to a gene: 11. The germline V gene encodes CDR1 WNHNN and CDR2 SYGVQD (reference sequence). The CDR3 here is CATSEREVWDTQYF. DNA for the CDR3: TGCGCCACCTCCGAGCGGGAGGTTTGGGATACGCAGTATTTT.

CDR3 in amino acids: CASSLTGPVYNEQFF. The CDR3 DNA is TGTGCCAGCAGCTTAACAGGGCCCGTCTACAATGAGCAGTTCTTC. V usage is TRBV13 and J usage is TRBJ2-1; possibly TRBD1 for D (6 bases). Looked up from germline, CDR1 is PRHDT and CDR2 is FYEKMQ (reference sequence). V was cut by 2 bases and J by 3 bases, with 11 bases left in between. The CDR3 length is 15 residues.

By proportion, this clone is medium-sized. V is TRBV7-3 and J is TRBJ1-2; 7 bases are a match to TRBD1. The CDR3 loop spans 16 amino acids. V trimming: 4 bases; J trimming: 8 bases; junction bases outside the gene matches: 16. Looked up from germline, CDR1 is SGHTA and CDR2 is FQGTGA. CDR3 in DNA: TGTGCCAGCAGCTCGGGACAGAATCCATACAACGAGGGCTACACCTTC. Its translation: CASSSGQNPYNEGYTF.

The sample holds a few counts of this clone. DNA for the CDR3: TGTGCCAGCAGCTTAAGCACAGGACAGAACACTGAAGCTTTCTTT. Its protein is CASSLSTGQNTEAFF. The V gene is TRBV7-8, the J gene TRBJ1-1, with D possibly being TRBD1 (5 bases). Germline V CDR1 and CDR2: SGHVS, FQNEAQ. This CDR3 region has 15 residues. V lost 2 bases, J lost 1 base, and 11 bases lay in between.

The chain employs TRBV7-9 and TRBJ2-1, with D uncertain. Germline V gene sequence: CDR1 SEHNR, CDR2 FQNEAQ (reference sequence). V lost 0 bases and J lost 6, with 3 bases in between. The CDR3 covers 12 residues. The CDR3 DNA follows: TGTGCCAGCAGCTTAGCTCTCAATGAGCAGTTCTTC. Amino acids: CASSLALNEQFF.

This clone was seen once. The CDR3: CASSPTDTVYGYTF. Written as DNA, the CDR3 is TGTGCCAGCAGTCCCACCGACACGGTCTATGGCTACACCTTC. This chain links TRBV27 with TRBJ1-2, with D uncertain. Trimming took off 5 bases at V and 4 bases at J, with 14 bases between the two ends. The length of the CDR3 is 14 residues. CDR1 and CDR2 (germline): MNHEY, SMNVEV (reference sequence).

The chain joins TRBV21-1 to TRBJ1-6. TRBV21-1 is labeled a pseudogene. This CDR3 spans 12 amino acids. The CDR3 nucleotides read TGTGCCAGCACCCTACCAAATTCACCCCTCCACTTT. It specifies CASTLPNSPLHF.

V usage is TRBV14 and J usage is TRBJ2-6, with 12 bases identical to TRBD1. The trim removed 7 bases at V and 16 bases at J, leaving 11 bases unmatched. The CDR3 is made up of 14 amino acids. Germline CDR1 and CDR2: SGHDN and FVKESK. The CDR3 bases are TGTGCCAGCAATTGGGGGACAGGGGGCGTTGGACTGACTTTC. This codes for CASNWGTGGVGLTF. The full variable domain, with the rest looked up from reference TRBV14 and TRBJ2-6, is EAGVTQFPSHSVIEKGQTVTLRCDPISGHDNLYWYRRVMGKEIKFLLHFVKESKQDESGMPNNRFLAERTGGTYSTLKVQPAELEDSGVYFCASNWGTGGVGLTFGAGSRLTVL.

By proportion, this clone is medium-sized. V is TRBV7-9 and J is TRBJ1-4; tentatively, D is TRBD1 (5 bases). The V and J ends lost 2 bases and 3 bases respectively, with 13 bases between them. There are 16 residues in the CDR3. Germline CDR1 reads SEHNR; CDR2 reads FQNEAQ (reference sequence). The DNA of the CDR3 is TGTGCCAGCAGCTTAAATAGGGGCGCAGCTAATGAAAAACTGTTTTTT. It is translated as CASSLNRGAANEKLFF.

This chain links TRBV30 with TRBJ2-7; possibly TRBD2 for D (6 bases). The length of the CDR3 is 16 residues. With 6 bases removed from V and 2 bases from J, the gap between germline ends came to 23 bases. Germline V CDR1 and CDR2: GTSNPN, SVGIG (reference sequence). CDR3 sequence: CACPLMGGKPPYEQYF. The CDR3 bases are TGTGCCTGTCCCCTAATGGGCGGGAAACCGCCCTACGAGCAGTACTTC. Combining the CDR3 with reference TRBV30 and TRBJ2-7 gives the whole variable domain SQTIHQWPATLVQPVGSPLSLECTVEGTSNPNLYWYRQAAGRGLQLLFYSVGIGQISSEVPQNLSASRPQDRQFILSSKKLLLSDSGFYLCACPLMGGKPPYEQYFGPGTRLTVT.

This clone was observed a few times. The V and J genes are TRBV13 and TRBJ2-7; 9 bases line up with TRBD2. V was clipped by 0 bases and J by 2 bases; unmatched bases: 2. The germline V gene has CDR1 PRHDT and CDR2 FYEKMQ (reference sequence). CDR3 size: 15 residues. CDR3: CASSLGREGAYEQYF. The CDR3 bases are TGTGCCAGCAGCTTAGGGCGGGAGGGGGCCTACGAGCAGTACTTC.